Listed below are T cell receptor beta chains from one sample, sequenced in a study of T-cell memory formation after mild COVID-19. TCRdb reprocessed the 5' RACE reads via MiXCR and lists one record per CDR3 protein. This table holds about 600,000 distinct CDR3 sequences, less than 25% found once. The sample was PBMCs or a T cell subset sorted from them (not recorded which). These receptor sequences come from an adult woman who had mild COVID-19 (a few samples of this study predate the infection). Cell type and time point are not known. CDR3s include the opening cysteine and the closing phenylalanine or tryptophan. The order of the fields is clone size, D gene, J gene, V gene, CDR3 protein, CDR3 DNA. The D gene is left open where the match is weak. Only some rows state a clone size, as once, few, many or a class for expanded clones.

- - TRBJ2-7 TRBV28 CASSWGAEQYF TGTGCCAGCAGTTGGGGAGCCGAGCAGTACTTC
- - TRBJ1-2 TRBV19 CASRDPSSTNYGYTF TGTGCCAGTAGGGACCCATCATCAACTAACTATGGCTACACCTTC
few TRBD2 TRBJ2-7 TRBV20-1 CSASGTSGTTVSSYEQYF TGCAGTGCTAGCGGCACTAGCGGGACTACGGTGAGCTCCTACGAGCAGTACTTC
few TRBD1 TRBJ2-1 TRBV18 CASSPNLGQGNNEQFF TGTGCCAGCTCACCAAATCTCGGACAGGGGAACAATGAGCAGTTCTTC
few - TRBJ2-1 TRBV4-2 CASSRWGGAVGLGEQFF TGTGCCAGCAGCCGGTGGGGGGGGGCCGTCGGACTCGGTGAGCAGTTCTTC
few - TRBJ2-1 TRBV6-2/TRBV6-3 CASSYPEIYFEQFF TGTGCCAGCAGTTACCCCGAAATATACTTCGAGCAGTTCTTC
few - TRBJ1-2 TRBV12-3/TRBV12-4 CASSSSQGRGYGYTF TGTGCCAGCAGTTCTTCCCAGGGGCGCGGCTATGGCTACACCTTC
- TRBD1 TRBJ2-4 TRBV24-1 CATSDGQVAKNIQYF TGTGCCACCAGTGATGGACAGGTAGCCAAAAACATTCAGTACTTC
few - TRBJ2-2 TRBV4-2 CASSQDFRSGYTGELFF TGTGCCAGCAGCCAAGATTTTAGGAGCGGCTACACCGGGGAGCTGTTTTTT
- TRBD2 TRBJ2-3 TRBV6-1 CASKKRETSTDTQYF TGTGCCAGCAAAAAGCGGGAAACTAGCACAGATACGCAGTATTTT